This T cell receptor beta chain was recovered during a study of shared clonotypes between healthy human individuals. Study as a whole: Per-donor plates numbered three CD4 naive, three CD4 memory, two CD8 naive and one CD8 memory. General study findings and limits: Donors were few, which limited the genetic and exposure-history diversity represented. Some naive CD4 clonotypes, around 5%, turned up in common across four donors.

Details on this clone: What it binds is unknown.

This CDR3 is 15 amino acids long. With 5 bases removed from V and 6 bases from J, the gap between germline ends came to 16 bases. The germline V gene encodes CDR1 SGHVS and CDR2 FQNEAQ. Only in-frame clones appear in the TCRdb table, and some are missing; sequencing was by immunoSEQ multiplex PCR. The table has 1.6 million or so clones, roughly 97% seen once. This chain connects TRBV7-8 to TRBJ1-4; possibly TRBD1 for D (6 bases). The sequence came from a man aged 30-40 years in good health. Sample: naive CD4+ T cells sorted from blood. Described subset: CD45RA+ positively selected. The CDR3 sequence is CASSRSGGQDEKLFF. As DNA, the CDR3 is TGTGCCAGCAGCCGTAGCGGGGGGCAAGATGAAAAACTGTTTTTT.